A single sample gave rise to the 9 T cell receptor beta chains below, sequenced in a study of T cell repertoires in cytomegalovirus infection (dated by TCRdb to between 2017 and 2020). Sequencing was performed on an Illumina HiSeq 1500. Using fastp at Q25 and MiXCR, TCRdb reprocessed the public reads and kept productive beta chains. One record per CDR3 amino acid sequence lists the most common genes and DNA. The sample data list 250,000 to 300,000 distinct CDR3 sequences, and over 20% of these were observed just once. About 14% of the sample lies in the top ten. Input material: PBMCs. The receptors here all came from a human donor in good health (CMV status not recorded). Some clones in this sample may be carry-over from other donors' samples.

This clonotype showed up just a few times. The chain employs TRBV5-5 and TRBJ2-5; D unresolved. Germline CDR1 reads SGHKS; CDR2 reads YYEKEE (reference sequence). The CDR3 is 14 amino acids. V was pared by 0 bases and J by 4 bases, with 10 bases between. The CDR3 nucleotides are TGTGCCAGCAGCTTGGGTGTGTGGGGAGAGACCCAGTACTTC. Residues: CASSLGVWGETQYF.

This clonotype showed up many times. This sequence joins TRBV7-2 and TRBJ2-7, with D perhaps given as TRBD1 or TRBD2 (5 bases each). The V end was cut by 5 bases, the J end by 5 bases, with 22 bases between. The CDR3 runs to 16 residues. Germline V gene lookup returns CDR1 SGHTA and CDR2 FQGNSA. The CDR3: CASSLVVGASRDEQYF. The CDR3, as DNA: TGTGCCAGCAGCCTCGTGGTCGGGGCGTCTAGGGACGAGCAGTACTTC.

Ten or more counts support this clonotype. V and J are TRBV7-9 and TRBJ2-7; 9 nucleotides line up with TRBD2. The CDR3 has 14 amino acids. V shed 2 bases, J shed 3 bases, and the junction held 2 bases outside the gene matches. Germline V gene data show CDR1 as SEHNR and CDR2 as FQNEAQ (reference sequence). The CDR3 DNA reads as TGTGCCAGCAGCTTACTAGCGGGGCACTACGAGCAGTACTTC. This encodes CASSLLAGHYEQYF. The variable domain in full, completed from reference TRBV7-9 and TRBJ2-7, reads DTGVSQNPRHKITKRGQNVTFRCDPISEHNRLYWYRQTLGQGPEFLTYFQNEAQLEKSRLLSDRFSAERPKGSFSTLEIQRTEQGDSAMYLCASSLLAGHYEQYFGPGTRLTVT.

Ten or more counts support this clonotype. The chain couples TRBV5-4 to TRBJ2-3; 11 bases line up with TRBD2. Germline values: CDR1 SGHNT, CDR2 YYREEE (reference sequence). The CDR3 sequence is 16 residues long. V was clipped by 2 bases and J by 2 bases; unmatched bases: 4. The CDR3 region has the DNA TGTGCCAGCAGCTTTCGACTAGCGGGGATCACAGATACGCAGTATTTT. This encodes CASSFRLAGITDTQYF.

This chain joins TRBV6-2 or TRBV6-3 and TRBJ2-5; no firm D call. Trimming took 6 bases from V and 6 from J, leaving 11 bases between them. Germline V CDR1 and CDR2: MNHEY, SVGEGT. This CDR3 is 12 amino acids long. The CDR3 bases are TGTGCCAGCAGCAAGGGAATAAAGACCCAGTACTTC. This translates into CASSKGIKTQYF.

Regarding this clonotype: At one end, the junction sequence differs from germline, possibly due to a read error. V is TRBV11-2 and J is TRBJ1-4, with a possible D match to TRBD1 (5 bases). The CDR3 is 15 residues long. CDR1 is SGHAT, CDR2 FQNNGV, per germline. The CDR3 bases are TGTGCCAGCAGCCTAGACAGTTCAACTAATGAAAAACTGTTTTTT. Protein product: CASSLDSSTNEKLFF.

This clonotype has ten or more counts. The CDR3 coding sequence is TGCGCCAGCAGCCCAGGTGTAGGATCTAACTATGGCTACACCTTC. Protein product: CASSPGVGSNYGYTF. The chain recombines TRBV5-1 with TRBJ1-2; no clear D. Germline V gives CDR1 SGHRS, CDR2 YFSETQ. Trimming pared 4 bases from V and 0 bases from J, leaving 13 bases between. The CDR3 is made up of 15 amino acids.

The chain joins TRBV4-1 to TRBJ2-1, with 7 bases lining up with TRBD2. V lost 3 bases and J lost 9; bases outside the gene matches: 2. Germline V gene sequence: CDR1 MGHRA, CDR2 YSYEKL. This CDR3 comprises 12 residues. In nucleotides, the CDR3 is TGCGCCAGCAGCCATTTAGCGGGTGAGCAGTTCTTC. Its translation is CASSHLAGEQFF.

As to this clonotype: A junction boundary mismatches the germline segment, possibly from a read error. The genes are TRBV7-2 and TRBJ2-3, with D possibly called TRBD1 or TRBD2 (5 bases each). Germline CDR1 is SGHTA and CDR2 is FQGNSA. CDR3 length: 14 amino acids. For the CDR3, the DNA is TGTGCCTGCAGCCCGGGACCACGCACAGATACGCAGTATTTT. It specifies CACSPGPRTDTQYF.